One and the same sample provided the 21 T cell receptor beta chains below, sequenced in a study of blood T cell repertoires in COVID-19 (TCRdb year 2020). Library construction relied on the immunoSEQ multiplex PCR assay. TCRdb carries this immuneACCESS record with in-frame sequences only. Its versions omit some clonotypes, under half of them owing to an unresolved V gene in the studies checked, with the rest unexplained. The sample includes about 410,000 clones, with around nine tenths observed a single time. The top ten clonotypes cover roughly 1.5% of the sample. The sample taken for sequencing was peripheral blood. These receptor sequences come from a woman between 35 and 50 years old with COVID-19, enrolled during active disease.

The rearrangement links TRBV2 to TRBJ2-2; unclear D gene. Per the germline V gene, CDR1 is SNHLY and CDR2 is FYNNEI. V was pared by 4 bases and J by 7 bases, with 7 bases between. This CDR3 is built from 12 residues. CDR3 residues: CASSGEFGELFF. The DNA for the CDR3 is TGTGCCAGCAGTGGCGAGTTCGGGGAGCTGTTTTTT.

This chain uses TRBV30 with TRBJ1-1; possibly TRBD1 for D (6 bases). V lost 2 bases to trimming and J lost 1 base, with 8 bases between them. CDR3 length equals 13 residues. CDR1 is GTSNPN, CDR2 SVGIG, per germline (reference sequence). Written as DNA, the CDR3 is TGTGCCTGGAGTCGGGGGGCGAACACTGAAGCTTTCTTT. Amino acids: CAWSRGANTEAFF.

CDR3 loop: CAWRGPAGGVETQYF. The CDR3 DNA reads TGTGCCTGGAGGGGACCGGCGGGAGGGGTGGAGACCCAGTACTTC. This chain connects TRBV30 to TRBJ2-5, with 9 bases aligning to TRBD2. The length of the CDR3 is 15 residues. The V segment lost 3 bases and the J segment 5 bases; nucleotides outside the gene matches: 10. Looked up from germline, CDR1 is GTSNPN and CDR2 is SVGIG (reference sequence). Variable domain in full (rest from reference TRBV30 and TRBJ2-5): SQTIHQWPATLVQPVGSPLSLECTVEGTSNPNLYWYRQAAGRGLQLLFYSVGIGQISSEVPQNLSASRPQDRQFILSSKKLLLSDSGFYLCAWRGPAGGVETQYFGPGTRLLVL.

This clone was observed once. The chain carries TRBV5-6 and TRBJ1-2; 8 positions agree with TRBD1. V lost 2 bases to trimming and J lost 4 bases; unmatched junction nucleotides: 13. Looked up from germline, CDR1 is SGHDT and CDR2 is YYEEEE. CDR3 length equals 17 residues. The CDR3 reads CASSLPYRGSSVYGYTF. DNA for the CDR3: TGTGCCAGCAGCTTACCTTACAGGGGGTCTAGTGTCTATGGCTACACCTTC.

The CDR3 is CASSLAGTGPSYEQYF. The CDR3 nucleotides read TGTGCCAGCAGCCTCGCCGGGACAGGGCCGTCCTACGAGCAGTACTTC. The chain couples TRBV28 to TRBJ2-7, with 9 bases matching TRBD1. The ends lost 6 bases at V and 1 base at J; junction bases unmatched: 10. The CDR3 consists of 16 residues. The germline V gene has CDR1 MDHEN and CDR2 SYDVKM.

The rearrangement links TRBV7-9 to TRBJ2-3; TRBD1 is a possible D gene (6 bases). The germline V gene encodes CDR1 SEHNR and CDR2 FQNEAQ (reference sequence). The V end lost 5 bases, the J end lost 0 bases, and 15 bases lay between the germline ends. This CDR3 has 16 amino acids. This CDR3 is CASSHWGQTSTDTQYF. In nucleotides, the CDR3 is TGTGCCAGCAGCCACTGGGGACAAACTAGCACAGATACGCAGTATTTT.

In this sample, this clone turned up once. V is TRBV7-3 and J is TRBJ1-6; D is unresolved. CDR1 is SGHTA and CDR2 is FQGTGA in the germline V gene. Trimming cost V 1 base and J 7 bases, with 11 bases left between them. The CDR3 sequence is 15 residues long. The CDR3 DNA follows: TGTGCCAGCAGCTTAAAAGCGGCAGGCAATTCACCCCTCCACTTT. Translated, it gives CASSLKAAGNSPLHF.

The chain has TRBV14 and TRBJ1-2; 10 bases align to TRBD1. Per the germline V gene, CDR1 is SGHDN and CDR2 is FVKESK. This CDR3 spans 14 amino acids. Trimming cost V 4 bases and J 4 bases; bases outside gene matches: 3. This chain's CDR3 is CASSRGQGRYGYTF. As DNA, the CDR3 is TGTGCCAGCAGCCGGGGACAGGGGCGCTATGGCTACACCTTC. Full variable domain (missing parts from reference TRBV14 and TRBJ1-2): EAGVTQFPSHSVIEKGQTVTLRCDPISGHDNLYWYRRVMGKEIKFLLHFVKESKQDESGMPNNRFLAERTGGTYSTLKVQPAELEDSGVYFCASSRGQGRYGYTFGSGTRLTVV.

This clone has more than one count but fewer than ten. This rearrangement joins TRBV6-8 to TRBJ2-1; 9 bases align to TRBD2. V shed 4 bases and J 4 bases; nucleotides not matched to a gene: 8. CDR1 and CDR2 (germline): MNHGY, SAAAGT. This CDR3 is 16 amino acids long. The CDR3 region is CASSSGGREGYNEQFF. The CDR3 DNA follows: TGTGCCAGCAGTTCTGGCGGGAGGGAAGGGTACAATGAGCAGTTCTTC.

The chain couples TRBV7-9 to TRBJ2-7; possible D gene TRBD1, 7 bases. V was trimmed by 4 bases and J by 7 bases, leaving 17 bases between them. The CDR3 has 14 amino acids. Germline CDR1 SEHNR, CDR2 FQNEAQ (reference sequence). The CDR3 nucleotides are TGTGCCAGCAGCTCCCCCAGGGGGGCGTGGGAGCAGTACTTC. It codes for CASSSPRGAWEQYF.

The CDR3 reads CASSSGLALYNEQFF. Written as DNA, the CDR3 is TGTGCCAGCAGCTCGGGACTAGCGCTATACAATGAGCAGTTCTTC. The chain combines TRBV9 with TRBJ2-1; 10 bases are shared with TRBD2. The germline gives CDR1 SGDLS, CDR2 YYNGEE. CDR3 size: 15 residues. The V and J ends lost 4 bases and 4 bases, in that order; junction bases with no gene match: 5.

The rearrangement joins TRBV6-5 to TRBJ1-6; 9 nucleotides line up with TRBD1. The trim removed 6 bases at V and 9 bases at J, leaving 6 bases unmatched. Germline loops: CDR1 MNHEY, CDR2 SVGAGI. The CDR3 contains 14 residues. The CDR3 DNA sequence: TGTGCCAGCAGCGCTACAGGGGGCAGTTCACCCCTCCACTTT. It translates to CASSATGGSSPLHF.

As to this clone: Different DNA sequences within this sample yield the same CDR3. The rearrangement uses TRBV6-1 and TRBJ1-2; a possible D gene is TRBD1 (6 bases). Germline V CDR1 and CDR2: MNHNS, SASEGT. With 3 bases removed from V and 5 bases from J, the gap between germline ends came to 10 bases. The CDR3 has 13 residues. In nucleotides, the CDR3 is TGTGCCAGCAGTGAGGGCAGGGGATATGGCTACACCTTC. Protein product: CASSEGRGYGYTF.

V usage is TRBV15 and J usage is TRBJ1-4; 8 nucleotides line up with TRBD1. The CDR3 has 14 residues. CDR1 is LNHNV and CDR2 is YYDKDF in the germline V gene (reference sequence). Trimming removed 8 bases from V and 8 bases from J; junction bases left unmatched: 10. The CDR3, as DNA: TGTGCCACCGGGCCAGGACAGGGTTACGAAAAACTGTTTTTT. Amino acids: CATGPGQGYEKLFF.

V usage is TRBV7-3 and J usage is TRBJ2-1, with 10 positions matching TRBD2. Germline assignment: CDR1 SGHTA and CDR2 FQGTGA. The CDR3 length is 15 residues. The J segment lost 4 bases and the V segment lost 4 bases, leaving 4 bases of the junction unmatched. The CDR3 sequence: CASSSSGGAYNEQFF. The CDR3 coding sequence is TGTGCCAGCAGCTCCAGCGGGGGGGCTTACAATGAGCAGTTCTTC. Variable domain in full (rest from reference TRBV7-3 and TRBJ2-1): GAGVSQTPSNKVTEKGKYVELRCDPISGHTALYWYRQSLGQGPEFLIYFQGTGAADDSGLPNDRFFAVRPEGSVSTLKIQRTERGDSAVYLCASSSSGGAYNEQFFGPGTRLTVL.

By its share, this clone is medium-sized (0.01 to 0.1%). V and J are TRBV28 and TRBJ1-1; tentative D call: TRBD1 (5 bases). The ends were cut back, 2 bases at V and 0 bases at J, with 10 bases in the middle. CDR3 length: 15 amino acids. Germline values: CDR1 MDHEN, CDR2 SYDVKM. In nucleotides, the CDR3 is TGTGCCAGCAGTTTAGACAGCTACATGAACACTGAAGCTTTCTTT. Translation: CASSLDSYMNTEAFF.

There are a few counts of this clone. V usage is TRBV28 and J usage is TRBJ2-7, with TRBD1 matching 7 bases. V was pared by 3 bases and J by 0 bases, with 11 bases of the junction left unmatched. CDR1 MDHEN and CDR2 SYDVKM come from the germline V gene. This CDR3 comprises 17 residues. The chain's CDR3 is CASSFTPRDSRSYEQYF. The CDR3 bases are TGTGCCAGCAGTTTTACACCCCGGGACAGTCGCTCCTACGAGCAGTACTTC.

This clone occurred once. The chain is built from TRBV11-3 and TRBJ2-6; D ambiguous. Germline CDR1 is SGHNT and CDR2 is YENEEA. The ends were cut back, 1 base at V and 2 bases at J, with 3 bases in the middle. CDR3 size: 14 residues. Written as DNA, the CDR3 is TGTGCCAGCAGCTTAGGAGCTGGGGCCAACGTCCTGACTTTC. Translating it yields CASSLGAGANVLTF.

The J gene is TRBJ1-4, the V gene TRBV18, with a weak D call TRBD1 (5 bases). CDR1 is KGHSH and CDR2 is LQKENI in the germline V gene. CDR3 length equals 14 residues. V was pared by 2 bases and J by 13 bases, with 17 bases between. The CDR3 region is CASSPIQGTRGLFF. The DNA for the CDR3 is TGTGCCAGCTCACCAATTCAGGGTACAAGAGGACTGTTTTTT. The variable domain in full, with the rest retrieved from reference TRBV18 and TRBJ1-4, is NAGVMQNPRHLVRRRGQEARLRCSPMKGHSHVYWYRQLPEEGLKFMVYLQKENIIDESGMPKERFSAEFPKEGPSILRIQQVVRGDSAAYFCASSPIQGTRGLFFGSGTQLSVL.

The CDR3 sequence: CASSPPGTGVNTIYF. CDR3 coding DNA: TGTGCCAGCTCACCACCCGGGACAGGGGTAAACACCATATATTTT. The chain has TRBV18 and TRBJ1-3, with 10 bases lining up with TRBD1. Trimming cost V 0 bases and J 6 bases; bases outside gene matches: 2. Per germline, CDR1 KGHSH and CDR2 LQKENI. This CDR3 is 15 amino acids long.

The J gene is TRBJ2-7, the V gene TRBV12-3 or TRBV12-4; tentative D call: TRBD1 (6 bases). The CDR3 contains 12 residues. Trimming removed 6 bases at V and 3 bases at J, with 9 bases between. This CDR3 reads CASSQGIYEQYF. For the CDR3, the DNA is TGTGCCAGCAGCCAGGGGATCTACGAGCAGTACTTC.